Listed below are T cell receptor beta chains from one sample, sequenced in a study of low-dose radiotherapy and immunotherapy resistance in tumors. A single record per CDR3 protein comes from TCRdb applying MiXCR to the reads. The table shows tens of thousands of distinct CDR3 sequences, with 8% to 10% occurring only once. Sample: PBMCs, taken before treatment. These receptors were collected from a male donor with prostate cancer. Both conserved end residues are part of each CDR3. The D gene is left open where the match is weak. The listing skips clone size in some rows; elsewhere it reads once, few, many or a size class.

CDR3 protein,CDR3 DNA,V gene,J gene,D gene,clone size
CASSWDGFYSNQPQHF,TGTGCCAGCAGCTGGGACGGATTTTATAGCAATCAGCCCCAGCATTTT,TRBV5-5,TRBJ1-5,-,many
CASSKEGRDRGRLADF,TGTGCCAGCAGCAAAGAAGGCCGGGACAGGGGGCGATTAGCCGACTTC,TRBV2,TRBJ2-5,TRBD1,-
CSVGTVSYNEQFF,TGCAGCGTCGGGACCGTCTCCTACAATGAGCAGTTCTTC,TRBV29-1,TRBJ2-1,-,many
CASSPGAGEETQYF,TGTGCCAGTAGCCCTGGAGCGGGAGAGGAGACCCAGTACTTC,TRBV19,TRBJ2-5,TRBD2,many
CASSMTAWGPQSYEQYF,TGTGCCAGCAGTATGACCGCCTGGGGGCCCCAGTCCTACGAGCAGTACTTC,TRBV28,TRBJ2-7,-,many
CSVKLGTSGTEQYF,TGCAGCGTCAAGCTCGGGACTAGCGGGACCGAGCAGTACTTC,TRBV29-1,TRBJ2-7,TRBD2,many
CASSLAGADTQYF,TGTGCCAGCAGCTTGGCGGGAGCAGATACGCAGTATTTT,TRBV5-1,TRBJ2-3,TRBD2,many
CASSQVASQGGEQFF,TGTGCCAGCAGCCAAGTTGCTTCACAGGGAGGTGAGCAGTTCTTC,TRBV4-2,TRBJ2-1,-,many
CSARDPTSGRGHEQYF,TGCAGTGCTAGAGATCCTACTAGCGGGAGGGGCCACGAGCAGTACTTC,TRBV20-1,TRBJ2-7,TRBD2,many
CSVDPGGGDTQYF,TGCAGCGTTGACCCGGGAGGAGGAGATACGCAGTATTTT,TRBV29-1,TRBJ2-3,TRBD2,many
CASRNDRPLYNEQFF,TGTGCCAGCAGGAACGACCGTCCTCTTTACAATGAGCAGTTCTTC,TRBV12-3/TRBV12-4,TRBJ2-1,-,many
CASSPDRVHQPQHF,TGTGCCAGCAGCCCGGACAGGGTCCATCAGCCCCAGCATTTT,TRBV7-9,TRBJ1-5,TRBD1,many
CASSYRPPSHAGGSYEQYF,TGTGCCAGCAGTTACCGGCCCCCCTCTCACGCAGGAGGGTCTTACGAGCAGTACTTC,TRBV6-5,TRBJ2-7,-,many
CAWNSGRADEQFF,TGTGCCTGGAATAGCGGGAGGGCCGATGAGCAGTTCTTC,TRBV30,TRBJ2-1,TRBD2,many
CASSGLQDTGELFF,TGTGCCAGCTCGGGTCTTCAGGACACCGGGGAGCTGTTTTTT,TRBV7-9,TRBJ2-2,-,many
CASSHGTSGWSSYNEQFF,TGCGCCAGCAGCCACGGGACTAGCGGGTGGAGCTCCTACAATGAGCAGTTCTTC,TRBV4-1,TRBJ2-1,TRBD2,many
CASRGLGGNTEAFF,TGTGCCAGCAGGGGTCTCGGGGGGAACACTGAAGCTTTCTTT,TRBV6-6,TRBJ1-1,-,many
CASSTGGREAFF,TGTGCCAGTAGTACCGGGGGGCGTGAAGCTTTCTTT,TRBV19,TRBJ1-1,-,many
CASSSRQGSDTQYF,TGTGCCAGCAGCTCGAGACAGGGATCAGATACGCAGTATTTT,TRBV7-2,TRBJ2-3,TRBD1,many
CASSSGTSSETQYF,TGCGCCAGCAGCTCTGGGACTAGCTCGGAGACCCAGTACTTC,TRBV5-1,TRBJ2-5,TRBD2,many
CASSQLAGANEQFF,TGCGCCAGCAGCCAACTAGCGGGAGCCAATGAGCAGTTCTTC,TRBV4-3,TRBJ2-1,TRBD2,many
CSVTLQGRTTDTQYF,TGCAGTGTTACCTTACAGGGGCGGACCACAGATACGCAGTATTTT,TRBV20-1,TRBJ2-3,TRBD1,many
CASSYTGQGNTEAFF,TGTGCCAGCAGTTACACAGGACAGGGGAACACTGAAGCTTTCTTT,TRBV6-6,TRBJ1-1,TRBD1,many
CASSMSSGIGEDTQYF,TGTGCCAGTAGTATGAGTAGCGGGATTGGGGAAGATACGCAGTATTTT,TRBV19,TRBJ2-3,TRBD2,many
CASSSVRGLGVTEAFF,TGTGCCAGCAGTTCCGTCAGGGGCTTGGGGGTCACTGAAGCTTTCTTT,TRBV6-1,TRBJ1-1,-,many
CASSYPRTGHYEQYF,TGTGCCAGCAGTTATCCACGGACAGGCCACTACGAGCAGTACTTC,TRBV6-6,TRBJ2-7,TRBD1,many
CASSQRVTEAFF,TGTGCCAGCAGCCAACGGGTGACTGAAGCTTTCTTT,TRBV12-3/TRBV12-4,TRBJ1-1,-,many
CATSDFGSGYNEQFF,TGTGCCACCAGTGATTTCGGTAGCGGATACAATGAGCAGTTCTTC,TRBV24-1,TRBJ2-1,-,many
CAWSVGLAGGETQYF,TGTGCCTGGAGTGTAGGACTAGCGGGAGGAGAGACCCAGTACTTC,TRBV30,TRBJ2-5,TRBD2,many
CASSLNPEDTQYF,TGTGCCAGCAGCTTAAACCCTGAAGATACGCAGTATTTT,TRBV5-4,TRBJ2-3,-,-
CASSPRFDRSPGELFF,TGCGCCAGCAGCCCCCGATTCGACAGGTCCCCCGGGGAGCTGTTTTTT,TRBV4-1,TRBJ2-2,-,many
CASSLTGGGALRMNTEAFF,TGTGCCAGCAGCCTAACCGGGGGGGGGGCGTTAAGAATGAACACTGAAGCTTTCTTT,TRBV7-2,TRBJ1-1,-,many
CASRPGTGFPYGYTF,TGTGCCAGCAGACCTGGGACAGGGTTCCCCTATGGCTACACCTTC,TRBV12-3/TRBV12-4,TRBJ1-2,TRBD1,-
CASSPSENQPQHF,TGTGCCAGCTCACCCAGTGAGAATCAGCCCCAGCATTTT,TRBV18,TRBJ1-5,-,-
CAISESRQGVDEQFF,TGTGCCATCAGTGAGTCGCGTCAGGGGGTGGATGAGCAGTTCTTC,TRBV10-3,TRBJ2-1,TRBD1,many
CASSPQTGGQFF,TGTGCCAGCAGTCCCCAGACGGGAGGGCAGTTCTTC,TRBV27,TRBJ2-1,TRBD2,many
CASSFRAEKLFF,TGTGCCAGCAGTTTTAGGGCGGAAAAACTGTTTTTT,TRBV28,TRBJ1-4,-,many
CASSADRGYEQYF,TGCGCCAGCAGCGCCGACAGGGGCTACGAGCAGTACTTC,TRBV5-1,TRBJ2-7,TRBD1,few
CASRAGGPVTGELFF,TGTGCCAGCAGAGCGGGAGGGCCGGTGACCGGGGAGCTGTTTTTT,TRBV7-2,TRBJ2-2,TRBD2,many
CASRGTGGNTGELFF,TGTGCCAGCAGAGGGACAGGGGGCAACACCGGGGAGCTGTTTTTT,TRBV25-1,TRBJ2-2,TRBD1,many
CSAPGRGTGELFF,TGCAGTGCCCCTGGTAGAGGAACCGGGGAGCTGTTTTTT,TRBV20-1,TRBJ2-2,-,many
CASSIRRAADSYNEQFF,TGTGCCAGTAGTATACGAAGGGCAGCGGACTCCTACAATGAGCAGTTCTTC,TRBV19,TRBJ2-1,-,many
CASSSRQGRTGELFF,TGTGCCAGCAGTTCCCGACAGGGACGCACCGGGGAGCTGTTTTTT,TRBV27,TRBJ2-2,TRBD1,many
CASSLQGSNYGYTF,TGTGCCAGCAGTTTACAGGGATCTAACTATGGCTACACCTTC,TRBV28,TRBJ1-2,-,many
CASSPGQTVYGYTF,TGTGCCAGCAGTCCGGGCCAGACCGTCTATGGCTACACCTTC,TRBV28,TRBJ1-2,-,many
CASSYRGGAGGPGEQFF,TGTGCCAGCAGTTACCGAGGTGGAGCGGGAGGGCCGGGTGAGCAGTTCTTC,TRBV6-2/TRBV6-3,TRBJ2-1,TRBD2,many
CSEPRGGNTGELFF,TGCAGCGAGCCGAGGGGGGGGAACACCGGGGAGCTGTTTTTT,TRBV29-1,TRBJ2-2,-,many
CSVDAGSTDTQYF,TGCAGCGTTGACGCGGGAAGCACAGATACGCAGTATTTT,TRBV29-1,TRBJ2-3,-,many
CASSLWVGTRDEQFF,TGTGCCAGCAGCTTATGGGTCGGGACTAGGGATGAGCAGTTCTTC,TRBV11-2,TRBJ2-1,TRBD2,many
CASSPNQETQYF,TGTGCCAGCTCACCGAACCAAGAGACCCAGTACTTC,TRBV18,TRBJ2-5,-,many
CASSLDLGVQFF,TGTGCCAGCAGCTTAGATCTAGGGGTGCAGTTCTTC,TRBV7-2,TRBJ2-1,-,-
CASSTQGARYGYTF,TGTGCCAGCAGCACACAGGGGGCGCGGTATGGCTACACCTTC,TRBV5-4,TRBJ1-2,TRBD1,many
CASSTGNYGYTF,TGTGCCAGCAGTACAGGGAACTATGGCTACACCTTC,TRBV28,TRBJ1-2,-,many
CAWSRQSNTEAFF,TGTGCCTGGAGCCGTCAGTCAAACACTGAAGCTTTCTTT,TRBV30,TRBJ1-1,-,many
CASSQGGNDGYTF,TGCGCCAGCAGCCAAGGGGGTAATGACGGCTACACCTTC,TRBV4-3,TRBJ1-2,-,many
CASSPGLAFHEQFF,TGTGCCAGTAGTCCGGGACTAGCGTTCCATGAGCAGTTCTTC,TRBV19,TRBJ2-1,TRBD2,many
CASSQDPLPRTGNEQFF,TGTGCCAGCAGCCAAGACCCCCTTCCTCGTACCGGCAATGAGCAGTTCTTC,TRBV4-2,TRBJ2-1,-,many
CATSGQSGGRETQYF,TGTGCCACCAGCGGCCAATCAGGGGGAAGAGAGACCCAGTACTTC,TRBV15,TRBJ2-5,TRBD1,many
CASSLERGGETQYF,TGTGCCAGCAGCTTGGAAAGAGGGGGAGAGACCCAGTACTTC,TRBV7-2,TRBJ2-5,-,many